These 15 T cell receptor beta chains were all obtained from the same sample, sequenced in a study of shared clonotypes between healthy human individuals. Naivety among CD8 cells was defined by CD45RO negativity and positive CCR7 selection, thereby excluding terminally differentiated effector memory CD45RA+ cells. The data were produced by immunoSEQ multiplex PCR, yet TCRdb's version contains in-frame clones alone and is incomplete. The sample lists millions of clones, about 95% seen once, with roughly 1% in the top ten. Input material: naive CD8+ T cells sorted from blood. The receptor source for this set is a man aged 18 to 29 in good health.

This rearrangement joins TRBV7-9 to TRBJ2-5; possible D gene TRBD1, 5 bases. Trimming pared 5 bases from V and 7 bases from J, leaving 11 bases between. This CDR3 region has 12 residues. CDR1 is SEHNR and CDR2 is FQNEAQ in the germline V gene (reference sequence). CDR3 loop: CASSLDSVTQYF. Here the CDR3 DNA reads TGTGCCAGCAGCCTAGACAGCGTGACCCAGTACTTC. Drawing the rest from reference TRBV7-9 and TRBJ2-5, the complete variable domain is DTGVSQNPRHKITKRGQNVTFRCDPISEHNRLYWYRQTLGQGPEFLTYFQNEAQLEKSRLLSDRFSAERPKGSFSTLEIQRTEQGDSAMYLCASSLDSVTQYFGPGTRLLVL.

The CDR3 region has the DNA TGTGCCAGCAGTCCCATTCAGGGTGGGGCTGAAGCTTTCTTT. Amino acid sequence: CASSPIQGGAEAFF. The V gene is TRBV28, the J gene TRBJ1-1; possibly TRBD1 for D (5 bases). This CDR3 has 14 amino acids. Trimming took off 5 bases at V and 6 bases at J, with 16 bases between the two ends. Per the germline V gene, CDR1 is MDHEN and CDR2 is SYDVKM.

This chain uses TRBV27 with TRBJ2-7; D is perhaps TRBD2 (7 bases). Germline CDR1 reads MNHEY; CDR2 reads SMNVEV (reference sequence). The CDR3 extends over 14 amino acids. With 8 bases removed from V and 3 bases from J, the gap between germline ends came to 17 bases. The CDR3 is CASAWGGAGYEQYF. The CDR3 nucleotides read TGTGCCAGCGCCTGGGGGGGGGCCGGCTACGAGCAGTACTTC.

This clone has only one observation. The chain has TRBV9 and TRBJ2-1; D remains ambiguous. Trimming took 4 bases from V and 5 from J, leaving 10 bases between them. The CDR3 totals 13 residues. The germline CDR1 and CDR2 sequences are SGDLS and YYNGEE. The CDR3 DNA is TGTGCCAGCAGCCTGATGGGCGACAATGAGCAGTTCTTC. It codes for CASSLMGDNEQFF.

This clone was found once. The gene calls are TRBV13 and TRBJ2-2; TRBD1 is a possible D gene (6 bases). The V gene lost 2 bases and the J gene lost 0 bases, with 19 bases spanning the gap. This CDR3 region has 19 residues. Germline values: CDR1 PRHDT, CDR2 FYEKMQ (reference sequence). CDR3 loop: CASSLSFGRGLSNTGELFF. CDR3 in DNA: TGTGCCAGCAGCTTAAGTTTCGGCAGGGGTCTTTCGAACACCGGGGAGCTGTTTTTT.

This clone was detected only once. The rearrangement joins TRBV7-8 to TRBJ1-5; D might be TRBD1 (5 bases). Trimming removed 1 base at V and 1 base at J, with 14 bases between. CDR1 and CDR2 from the germline V gene are SGHVS and FQNEAQ. The CDR3 sequence is 17 residues long. The CDR3 DNA reads TGTGCCAGCAGCTTAGAGGGGATTCAGGGAAGCAATCAGCCCCAGCATTTT. Translated: CASSLEGIQGSNQPQHF.

The genes are TRBV6-1 and TRBJ2-6; D is perhaps TRBD1 or TRBD2 (5 bases each). Looked up from germline, CDR1 is MNHNS and CDR2 is SASEGT. V gave up 3 bases and J gave up 1 base, with 7 bases separating them. The CDR3 sequence is 15 residues long. CDR3 protein: CASSEGPSGANVLTF. As DNA, the CDR3 is TGTGCCAGCAGTGAGGGACCTTCTGGGGCCAACGTCCTGACTTTC.

The chain has TRBV14 and TRBJ1-1; 7 bases are a match to TRBD1. Germline trimming cut 4 bases from V and 4 bases from J; bases unmatched to any gene: 3. The CDR3 runs 13 residues. Germline-derived CDR1 and CDR2 are SGHDN and FVKESK. CDR3: CASSLGTATEAFF. The CDR3 DNA sequence: TGTGCCAGCAGCCTAGGGACAGCCACTGAAGCTTTCTTT.

The chain couples TRBV21-1 to TRBJ2-2; TRBD2 is the table's D call, not checked against the DNA. TRBV21-1 is marked as a pseudogene. The CDR3 contains 16 residues. The CDR3 loop is CASSKEGSGRPGELFF. In nucleotides, the CDR3 is TGTGCCAGCAGCAAAGAGGGTAGCGGGAGACCCGGGGAGCTGTTTTTT.

The chain joins TRBV10-3 to TRBJ2-5; D tentatively reads TRBD1 or TRBD2 (5 bases each). CDR3 length equals 18 residues. The V gene's germline CDR1 is ENHRY and CDR2 SYGVKD. Deletions cut 4 bases from V and 1 base from J, with 22 bases between. DNA of the CDR3: TGTGCCATCAGTGGTGGGGGTTCCTTTGCGGGCCTCCAAGAGACCCAGTACTTC. As protein: CAISGGGSFAGLQETQYF.

The chain combines TRBV13 with TRBJ2-1; D not resolved. The CDR3 loop spans 15 amino acids. V shed 2 bases and J shed 4 bases, with 12 bases lying between them. Germline V gene lookup returns CDR1 PRHDT and CDR2 FYEKMQ (reference sequence). For the CDR3, the DNA is TGTGCCAGCAGCTTAATTGGGTTCGGATACAATGAGCAGTTCTTC. Translation: CASSLIGFGYNEQFF.

The rearrangement uses TRBV9 and TRBJ2-7; D is unclear. Between the trimmed V and J ends, which lost 3 bases and 2 bases, there was a span of 12 bases. The germline gives CDR1 SGDLS, CDR2 YYNGEE. This CDR3 comprises 14 residues. The CDR3 coding sequence is TGTGCCAGCAGCGCGGGCATCGCCACCTACGAGCAGTACTTC. This codes for CASSAGIATYEQYF.

Regarding this clone: Other DNA sequences in this sample translate to the same CDR3. This sequence joins TRBV5-6 and TRBJ2-7; D gene unclear. CDR1 and CDR2 from the germline V gene are SGHDT and YYEEEE. V was cut by 2 bases and J by 2 bases, with 5 bases left in between. The CDR3 is 12 amino acids. CDR3 DNA sequence: TGTGCCAGCAGCTTTGGGACCTACGAGCAGTACTTC. Its translation: CASSFGTYEQYF. Using reference TRBV5-6 and TRBJ2-7 for the parts outside the CDR3, the full variable domain is DAGVTQSPTHLIKTRGQQVTLRCSPKSGHDTVSWYQQALGQGPQFIFQYYEEEERQRGNFPDRFSGHQFPNYSSELNVNALLLGDSALYLCASSFGTYEQYFGPGTRLTVT.

The chain combines TRBV6-1 with TRBJ1-5, with 9 bases matching TRBD1. The CDR3 spans 15 residues. V was pared by 6 bases and J by 4 bases, with 7 bases of the junction left unmatched. Germline-derived CDR1 and CDR2 are MNHNS and SASEGT. CDR3 coding DNA: TGTGCCAGCAGGGGACAGGACAGGGGTAATCAGCCCCAGCATTTT. This codes for CASRGQDRGNQPQHF.

The chain joins TRBV6-6 to TRBJ2-3; no reliable D call. CDR3 length: 12 residues. Trimming pared 8 bases from V and 2 bases from J, leaving 8 bases between. Germline-derived CDR1 and CDR2 are MNHNY and SVGAGI (reference sequence). The CDR3 is CASELDTDTQYF. For the CDR3, the DNA is TGTGCCAGCGAGCTTGACACAGATACGCAGTATTTT.